Reported below is one TCR beta chain. Its target is unknown. Clones were read by immunoSEQ multiplex PCR, and TCRdb kept only the in-frame ones, dropping some. The sample carries more than 65,000 clones, roughly 94% recorded once. These data are taken from a study of graft-versus-host responses after intestinal transplantation. This TCR derives from a human donor who received an intestinal transplant. Material: unstimulated CD8+ T cells sorted from spleen or lymph node cells, obtained before intestinal transplant.

CDR3 in DNA: TGTGCCAGCAGCTTTGACAGGGGCTCGGAGACCCAGTACTTC. Translation: CASSFDRGSETQYF. This chain connects TRBV7-7 to TRBJ2-5, with 8 bases that match TRBD1. Germline V gene sequence: CDR1 SSHAT, CDR2 FNYEAQ (reference sequence). V gave up 3 bases and J gave up 5 bases; unmatched junction bases: 5. CDR3 length: 14 amino acids.